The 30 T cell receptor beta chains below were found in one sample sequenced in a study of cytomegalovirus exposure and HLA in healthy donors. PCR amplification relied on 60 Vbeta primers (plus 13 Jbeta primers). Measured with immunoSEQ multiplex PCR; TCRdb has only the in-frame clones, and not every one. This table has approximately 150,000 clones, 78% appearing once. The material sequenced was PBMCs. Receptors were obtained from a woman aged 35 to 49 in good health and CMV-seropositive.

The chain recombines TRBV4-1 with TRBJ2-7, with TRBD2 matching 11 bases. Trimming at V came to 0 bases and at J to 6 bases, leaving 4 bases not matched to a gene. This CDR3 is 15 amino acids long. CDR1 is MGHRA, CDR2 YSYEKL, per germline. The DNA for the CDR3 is TGCGCCAGCAGCCAAGAAACTAGCGGGAGCCGCGAGCAGTACTTC. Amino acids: CASSQETSGSREQYF.

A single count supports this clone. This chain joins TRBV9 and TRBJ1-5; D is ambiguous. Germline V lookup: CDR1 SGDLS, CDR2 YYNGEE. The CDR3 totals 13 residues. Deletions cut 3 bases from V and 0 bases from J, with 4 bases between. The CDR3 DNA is TGTGCCAGCAGCGGCGGTAGCAATCAGCCCCAGCATTTT. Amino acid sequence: CASSGGSNQPQHF.

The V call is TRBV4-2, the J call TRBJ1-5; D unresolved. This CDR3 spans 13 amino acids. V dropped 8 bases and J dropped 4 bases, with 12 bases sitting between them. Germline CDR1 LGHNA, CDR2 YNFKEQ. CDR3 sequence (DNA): TGTGCCAGCGGAGGGCCGGGGAATCAGCCCCAGCATTTT. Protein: CASGGPGNQPQHF.

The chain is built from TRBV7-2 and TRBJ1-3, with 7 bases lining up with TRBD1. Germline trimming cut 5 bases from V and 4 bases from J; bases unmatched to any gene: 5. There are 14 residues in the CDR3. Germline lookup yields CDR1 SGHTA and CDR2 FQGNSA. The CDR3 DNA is TGTGCCAGCAGCCCCGACAGGGCCGGAAACACCATATATTTT. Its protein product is CASSPDRAGNTIYF.

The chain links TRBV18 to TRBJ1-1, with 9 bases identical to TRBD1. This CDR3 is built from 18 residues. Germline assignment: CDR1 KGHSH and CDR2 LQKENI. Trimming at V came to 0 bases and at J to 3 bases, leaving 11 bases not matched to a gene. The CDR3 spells CASSPPSWDRALYTEAFF. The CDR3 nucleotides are TGTGCCAGCTCACCACCGTCCTGGGACAGGGCTTTGTACACTGAAGCTTTCTTT.

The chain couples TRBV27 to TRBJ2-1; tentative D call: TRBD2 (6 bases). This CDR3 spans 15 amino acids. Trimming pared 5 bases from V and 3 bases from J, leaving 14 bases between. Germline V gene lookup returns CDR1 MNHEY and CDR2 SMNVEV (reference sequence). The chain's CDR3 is CASSLGVADYNEQFF. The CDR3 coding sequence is TGTGCCAGCAGTCTGGGGGTAGCGGACTACAATGAGCAGTTCTTC.

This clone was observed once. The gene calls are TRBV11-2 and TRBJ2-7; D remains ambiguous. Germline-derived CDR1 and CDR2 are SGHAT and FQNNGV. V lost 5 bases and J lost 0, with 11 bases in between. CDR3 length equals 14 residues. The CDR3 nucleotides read TGTGCCAGCAGCCCAGACTTATACTCCTACGAGCAGTACTTC. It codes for CASSPDLYSYEQYF.

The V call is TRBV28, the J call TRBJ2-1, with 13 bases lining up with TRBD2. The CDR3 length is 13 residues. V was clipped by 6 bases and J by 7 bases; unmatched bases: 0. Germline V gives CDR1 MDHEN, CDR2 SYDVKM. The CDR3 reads CASRTSGRNEQFF. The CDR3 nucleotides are TGTGCCAGCAGGACTAGCGGGAGGAATGAGCAGTTCTTC.

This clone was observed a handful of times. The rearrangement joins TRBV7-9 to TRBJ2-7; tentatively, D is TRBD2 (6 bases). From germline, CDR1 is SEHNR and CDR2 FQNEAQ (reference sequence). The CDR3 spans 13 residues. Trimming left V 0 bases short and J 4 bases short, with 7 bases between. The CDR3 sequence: CASSLAGGYEQYF. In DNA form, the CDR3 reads TGTGCCAGCAGCTTAGCGGGAGGATACGAGCAGTACTTC.

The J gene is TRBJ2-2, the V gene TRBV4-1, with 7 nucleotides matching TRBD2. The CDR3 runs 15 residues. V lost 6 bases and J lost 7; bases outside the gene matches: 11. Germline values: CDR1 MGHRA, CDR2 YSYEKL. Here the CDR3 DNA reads TGCGCCAGCAGAGGGACTACATTGGGTGACGGGGAGCTGTTTTTT. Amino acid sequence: CASRGTTLGDGELFF.

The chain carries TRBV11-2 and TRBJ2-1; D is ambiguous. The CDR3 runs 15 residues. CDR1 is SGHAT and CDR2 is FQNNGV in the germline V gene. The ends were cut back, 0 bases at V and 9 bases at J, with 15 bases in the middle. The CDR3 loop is CASSLDPSSLGEQFF. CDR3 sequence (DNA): TGTGCCAGCAGCTTAGACCCTAGTTCTCTGGGTGAGCAGTTCTTC.

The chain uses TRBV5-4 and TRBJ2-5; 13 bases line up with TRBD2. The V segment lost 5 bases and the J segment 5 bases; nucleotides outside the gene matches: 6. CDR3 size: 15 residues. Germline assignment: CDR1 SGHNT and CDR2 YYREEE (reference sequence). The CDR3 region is CASRGGLAGDETQYF. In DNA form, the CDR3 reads TGTGCCAGCAGAGGAGGACTAGCGGGAGACGAGACCCAGTACTTC.

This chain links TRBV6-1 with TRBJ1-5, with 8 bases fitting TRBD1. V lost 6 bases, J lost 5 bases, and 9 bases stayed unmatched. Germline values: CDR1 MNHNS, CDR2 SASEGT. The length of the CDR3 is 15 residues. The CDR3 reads CASSLGQGLDQPQHF. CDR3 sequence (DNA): TGTGCCAGCAGCCTCGGACAGGGTCTCGATCAGCCCCAGCATTTT.

The CDR3: CAISTGNSNQPQHF. The CDR3 DNA reads TGTGCCATCAGTACAGGGAATAGCAATCAGCCCCAGCATTTT. The chain uses TRBV10-3 and TRBJ1-5; D might be TRBD1 (6 bases). The germline V and J ends were trimmed by 5 bases and 0 bases, with 8 bases remaining between them. Germline CDR1 ENHRY, CDR2 SYGVKD. The CDR3 has 14 residues.

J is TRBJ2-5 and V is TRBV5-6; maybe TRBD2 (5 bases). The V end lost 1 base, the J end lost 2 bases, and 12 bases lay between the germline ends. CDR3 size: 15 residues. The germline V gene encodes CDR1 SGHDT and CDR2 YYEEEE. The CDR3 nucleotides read TGTGCCAGCAGCTTGACCCTAGCAGCACAAGAGACCCAGTACTTC. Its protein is CASSLTLAAQETQYF.

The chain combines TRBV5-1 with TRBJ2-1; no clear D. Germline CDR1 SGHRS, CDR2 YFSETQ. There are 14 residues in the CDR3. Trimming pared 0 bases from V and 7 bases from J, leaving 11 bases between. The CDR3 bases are TGCGCCAGCAGCTTGGTTGACACCAGGAATGAGCAGTTCTTC. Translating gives CASSLVDTRNEQFF.

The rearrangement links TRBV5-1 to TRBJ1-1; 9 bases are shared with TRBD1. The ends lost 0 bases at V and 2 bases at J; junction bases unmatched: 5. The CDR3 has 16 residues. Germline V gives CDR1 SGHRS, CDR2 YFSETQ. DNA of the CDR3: TGCGCCAGCAGCTTGGCCGGGACAGGGACAAACACTGAAGCTTTCTTT. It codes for CASSLAGTGTNTEAFF.

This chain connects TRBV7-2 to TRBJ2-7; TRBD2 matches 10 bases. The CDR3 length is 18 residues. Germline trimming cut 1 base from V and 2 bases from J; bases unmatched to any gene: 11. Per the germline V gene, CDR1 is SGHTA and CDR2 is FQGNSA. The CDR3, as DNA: TGTGCCAGCAGCTTAGGGGGAGGTGGACTAGCGGACGCCTACGAGCAGTACTTC. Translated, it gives CASSLGGGGLADAYEQYF.

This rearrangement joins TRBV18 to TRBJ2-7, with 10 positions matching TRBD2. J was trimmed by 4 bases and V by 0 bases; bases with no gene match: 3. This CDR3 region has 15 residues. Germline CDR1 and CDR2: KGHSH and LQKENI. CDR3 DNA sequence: TGTGCCAGCTCACCACCGTCTAGCGGGAGTTACGAGCAGTACTTC. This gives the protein CASSPPSSGSYEQYF.

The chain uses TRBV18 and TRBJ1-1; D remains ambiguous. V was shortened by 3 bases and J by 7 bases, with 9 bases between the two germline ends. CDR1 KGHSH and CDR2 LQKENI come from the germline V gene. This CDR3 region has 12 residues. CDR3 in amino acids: CASSPSRNEAFF. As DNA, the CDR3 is TGTGCCAGCTCACCTTCGAGGAATGAAGCTTTCTTT.

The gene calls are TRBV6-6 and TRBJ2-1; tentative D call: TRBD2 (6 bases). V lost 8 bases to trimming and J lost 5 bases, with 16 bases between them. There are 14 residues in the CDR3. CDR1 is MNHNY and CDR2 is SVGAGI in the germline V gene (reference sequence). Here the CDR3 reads CASCWRRADNEQFF. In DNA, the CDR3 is TGTGCCAGCTGTTGGCGGAGGGCTGACAATGAGCAGTTCTTC.

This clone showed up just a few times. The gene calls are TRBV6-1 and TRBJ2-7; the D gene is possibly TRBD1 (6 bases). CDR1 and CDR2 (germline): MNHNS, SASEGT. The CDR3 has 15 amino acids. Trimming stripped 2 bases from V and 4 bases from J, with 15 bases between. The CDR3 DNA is TGTGCCAGCAGTGAAAGGGAACAGGGCCAGTACGAGCAGTACTTC. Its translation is CASSEREQGQYEQYF.

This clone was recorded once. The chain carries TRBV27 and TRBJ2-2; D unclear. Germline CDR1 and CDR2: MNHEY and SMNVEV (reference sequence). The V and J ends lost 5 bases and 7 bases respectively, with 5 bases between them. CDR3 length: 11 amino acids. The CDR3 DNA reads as TGTGCCAGCAGTATCGGCGGGGAGCTGTTTTTT. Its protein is CASSIGGELFF.

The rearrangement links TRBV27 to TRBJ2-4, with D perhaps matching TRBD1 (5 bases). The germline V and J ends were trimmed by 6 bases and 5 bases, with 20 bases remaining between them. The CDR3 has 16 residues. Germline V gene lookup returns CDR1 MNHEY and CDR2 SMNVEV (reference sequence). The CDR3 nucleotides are TGTGCCAGCAGCCGCACATGGATTGCCAGGGAAAACATTCAGTACTTC. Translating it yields CASSRTWIARENIQYF.

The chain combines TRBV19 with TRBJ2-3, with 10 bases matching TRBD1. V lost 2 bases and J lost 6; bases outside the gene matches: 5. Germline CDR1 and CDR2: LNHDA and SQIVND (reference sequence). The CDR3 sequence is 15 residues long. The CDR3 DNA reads TGTGCCAGTAGTATACCCGGGACAGGGGTGGATACGCAGTATTTT. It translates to CASSIPGTGVDTQYF.

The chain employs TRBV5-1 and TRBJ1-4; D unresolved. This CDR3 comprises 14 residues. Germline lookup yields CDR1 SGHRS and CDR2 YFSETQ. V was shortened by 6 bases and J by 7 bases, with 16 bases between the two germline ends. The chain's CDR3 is CASTLGGTGEKLFF. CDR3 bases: TGCGCCAGCACCCTCGGAGGAACGGGTGAAAAACTGTTTTTT.

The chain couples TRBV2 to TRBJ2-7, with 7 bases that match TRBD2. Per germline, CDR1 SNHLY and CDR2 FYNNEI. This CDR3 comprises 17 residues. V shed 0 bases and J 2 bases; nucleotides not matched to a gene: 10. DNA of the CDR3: TGTGCCAGCAGTGAAGCAGGAGTAGCGGGCACGCCCTACGAGCAGTACTTC. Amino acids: CASSEAGVAGTPYEQYF. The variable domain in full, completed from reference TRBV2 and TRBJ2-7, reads EPEVTQTPSHQVTQMGQEVILRCVPISNHLYFYWYRQILGQKVEFLVSFYNNEISEKSEIFDDQFSVERPDGSNFTLKIRSTKLEDSAMYFCASSEAGVAGTPYEQYFGPGTRLTVT.

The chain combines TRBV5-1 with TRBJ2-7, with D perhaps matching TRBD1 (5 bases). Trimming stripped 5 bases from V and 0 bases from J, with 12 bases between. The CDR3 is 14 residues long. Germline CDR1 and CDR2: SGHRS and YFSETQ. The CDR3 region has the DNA TGCGCCAGCAGTCCACAGACAGTCTCCTACGAGCAGTACTTC. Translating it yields CASSPQTVSYEQYF.

The CDR3, as DNA: TGTGCCAGCAGCGGTAAGGGACTAGCGGGAGACGAGCAGTTCTTC. As protein: CASSGKGLAGDEQFF. The chain joins TRBV6-5 to TRBJ2-1; the match to TRBD2 covers 14 bases. V shed 6 bases and J 10 bases; nucleotides not matched to a gene: 8. From germline, CDR1 is MNHEY and CDR2 SVGAGI. This CDR3 is built from 15 residues.

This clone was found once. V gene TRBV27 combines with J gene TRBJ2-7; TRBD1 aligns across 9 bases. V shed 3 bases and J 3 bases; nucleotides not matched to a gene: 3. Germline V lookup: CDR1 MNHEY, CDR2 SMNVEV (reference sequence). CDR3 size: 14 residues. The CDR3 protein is CASSLLGQGYEQYF. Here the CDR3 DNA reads TGTGCCAGCAGTTTGCTGGGACAGGGCTACGAGCAGTACTTC.